These 25 T cell receptor beta chains were all obtained from the same sample, sequenced in a study of OX40 agonist ivuxolimab in advanced cancers. Repertoires were generated with immunoSEQ multiplex PCR, while TCRdb's copy carries only in-frame clones and drops some. This table has approximately 80,000 clones, 90% appearing once. Sample: CD4+ or CD8+ T cells sorted from blood, taken in a trial of the OX40 agonist ivuxolimab. These TCRs come from an adult with an advanced solid tumor such as melanoma, head and neck, liver or kidney cancer.

This chain joins TRBV6-6 and TRBJ1-6; D gene ambiguous. Between the trimmed V and J ends, which lost 5 bases and 9 bases, there was a span of 17 bases. This CDR3 has 15 residues. Germline CDR1 and CDR2: MNHNY and SVGAGI (reference sequence). CDR3 bases: TGTGCCAGCAGTCCAAGGACTGCTGGTGGTTCACCCCTCCACTTT. This codes for CASSPRTAGGSPLHF.

About this clone: One end of the junction fails to match germline, which may point to a read error. V and J are TRBV6-1 and TRBJ1-2; D not resolved. Per germline, CDR1 MNHNS and CDR2 SASEGT. This CDR3 region has 14 residues. In DNA, the CDR3 is TGTGCCAGCAGAGAAGACCCACAATCCTATGGCTACACCTTC. This translates into CASREDPQSYGYTF.

This clone was seen a single time. V usage is TRBV7-2 and J usage is TRBJ1-4; 7 bases agree with TRBD1. Trimming at V came to 5 bases and at J to 1 base, leaving 4 bases not matched to a gene. Germline assignment: CDR1 SGHTA and CDR2 FQGNSA. The CDR3 runs to 15 residues. The CDR3 DNA reads as TGTGCCAGCAGCCCCCAGGGGGTAACTAATGAAAAACTGTTTTTT. This codes for CASSPQGVTNEKLFF.

The chain carries TRBV5-1 and TRBJ2-1; 8 bases map to TRBD2. From germline, CDR1 is SGHRS and CDR2 YFSETQ. J lost 2 bases, V lost 3 bases, and 4 bases had no gene match. The CDR3 sequence is 15 residues long. CDR3 DNA sequence: TGCGCCAGCAGCTCACGGGGGGGTACCTACAATGAGCAGTTCTTC. It specifies CASSSRGGTYNEQFF.

The chain links TRBV13 to TRBJ2-5; 7 bases align to TRBD1. This CDR3 is 17 amino acids long. Germline values: CDR1 PRHDT, CDR2 FYEKMQ (reference sequence). With 1 base clipped from V and 7 bases from J, the junction kept 15 bases outside the gene matches. The CDR3: CASSLESVGQWYGTQYF. The CDR3 DNA reads TGTGCCAGCAGCTTAGAAAGCGTGGGACAGTGGTATGGGACCCAGTACTTC.

The count of this clone is one. V is TRBV30 and J is TRBJ1-3, with D uncertain. Germline values: CDR1 GTSNPN, CDR2 SVGIG (reference sequence). The CDR3 runs 14 residues. Trimming took off 3 bases at V and 0 bases at J, with 9 bases between the two ends. The CDR3 DNA sequence: TGTGCCTGGAGCGAATATAACTCTGGAAACACCATATATTTT. It codes for CAWSEYNSGNTIYF.

V gene TRBV18 combines with J gene TRBJ2-1; 10 bases are shared with TRBD2. Trimming took 0 bases from V and 2 from J; bases not matched to a gene: 7. The germline V gene encodes CDR1 KGHSH and CDR2 LQKENI. The CDR3 covers 18 residues. The CDR3 nucleotides are TGTGCCAGCTCACCACCGTTGCTAGCGGGGGATCCCTACAATGAGCAGTTCTTC. It is translated as CASSPPLLAGDPYNEQFF.

The V and J genes are TRBV7-3 and TRBJ2-5, with 9 bases that match TRBD2. Germline V gene data show CDR1 as SGHTA and CDR2 as FQGTGA. The CDR3 covers 17 residues. V shed 2 bases and J 4 bases; nucleotides not matched to a gene: 11. CDR3 region: CASSLGSGGSLRETQYF. The CDR3 nucleotides are TGTGCCAGCAGCTTAGGTAGCGGGGGCTCGCTCCGAGAGACCCAGTACTTC.

This clone was counted only a few times. The CDR3 here is CASSTTGYGYTF. The CDR3 coding sequence is TGTGCCAGCAGCACGACAGGCTATGGCTACACCTTC. V gene TRBV5-6 combines with J gene TRBJ1-2, with a tentative D call TRBD1 (6 bases). Germline V gene data show CDR1 as SGHDT and CDR2 as YYEEEE. The CDR3 loop spans 12 amino acids. V was trimmed by 4 bases and J by 4 bases, leaving 8 bases between them. Full variable domain (rest looked up from reference TRBV5-6 and TRBJ1-2): DAGVTQSPTHLIKTRGQQVTLRCSPKSGHDTVSWYQQALGQGPQFIFQYYEEEERQRGNFPDRFSGHQFPNYSSELNVNALLLGDSALYLCASSTTGYGYTFGSGTRLTVV.

The chain is built from TRBV28 and TRBJ2-7; D uncertain. The CDR3 covers 12 residues. V was trimmed by 5 bases and J by 3 bases, leaving 8 bases between them. Per germline, CDR1 MDHEN and CDR2 SYDVKM. CDR3 sequence: CASSADNYEQYV. CDR3 sequence (DNA): TGTGCCAGCAGTGCCGACAACTACGAGCAGTACGTC.

V gene TRBV18 combines with J gene TRBJ1-3; D is unresolved. Between the trimmed V and J ends, which lost 0 bases and 0 bases, there was a span of 6 bases. This CDR3 spans 15 amino acids. Germline CDR1 and CDR2: KGHSH and LQKENI. The CDR3 sequence is CASSPPAGSGNTIYF. In DNA form, the CDR3 reads TGTGCCAGCTCACCACCGGCAGGCTCTGGAAACACCATATATTTT.

The V call is TRBV6-1, the J call TRBJ2-7; 8 bases line up with TRBD1. CDR1 is MNHNS, CDR2 SASEGT, per germline. This CDR3 spans 14 amino acids. J was trimmed by 4 bases and V by 9 bases; bases with no gene match: 11. The CDR3 DNA reads TGTGCCAGTATTGATCAGGGGGCTTCATACGAGCAGTACTTC. This gives the protein CASIDQGASYEQYF.

This clone was detected once. This chain joins TRBV7-6 and TRBJ2-5; 7 bases agree with TRBD2. Germline loops: CDR1 SGHVS, CDR2 FNYEAQ. Trimming cost V 5 bases and J 4 bases; bases outside gene matches: 7. There are 14 residues in the CDR3. CDR3 DNA: TGTGCCAGCAGCCCTCTACCGGGGGGAGAGACCCAGTACTTC. Encoded protein: CASSPLPGGETQYF.

This chain connects TRBV19 to TRBJ2-7, with TRBD1 matching over 7 bases. The CDR3 contains 13 residues. Per the germline V gene, CDR1 is LNHDA and CDR2 is SQIVND (reference sequence). V lost 8 bases to trimming and J lost 9 bases; unmatched junction nucleotides: 13. CDR3 amino acids: CASVENRGLRQYF. The CDR3 coding sequence is TGTGCCAGTGTCGAGAACAGGGGTTTAAGGCAGTACTTC.

The chain couples TRBV6-1 to TRBJ1-1, with 8 bases matching TRBD1. Germline lookup yields CDR1 MNHNS and CDR2 SASEGT. V lost 4 bases to trimming and J lost 3 bases; unmatched junction nucleotides: 4. This CDR3 has 14 amino acids. The CDR3 loop reads CASSARGPDTEAFF. The CDR3 DNA is TGTGCCAGCAGTGCCAGGGGGCCCGACACTGAAGCTTTCTTT.

The V gene is TRBV6-1, the J gene TRBJ2-3; 8 bases align to TRBD2. The CDR3 length is 15 residues. Germline CDR1 is MNHNS and CDR2 is SASEGT. V dropped 4 bases and J dropped 2; count of bases not matched to a gene: 5. CDR3 bases: TGTGCCAGCAGTGGTCAACTAGCGGCCACAGATACGCAGTATTTT. Translation: CASSGQLAATDTQYF.

V usage is TRBV23-1 and J usage is TRBJ2-3; D call uncertain. TRBV23-1 is noted as an ORF with a role that remains uncertain. The V gene lost 3 bases and the J gene lost 0 bases, with 7 bases spanning the gap. The CDR3 has 14 amino acids. The CDR3 DNA is TGCGCCAGCAGTCAGGGTGACAGCACAGATACGCAGTATTTT. It yields the protein CASSQGDSTDTQYF.

This sequence joins TRBV4-1 and TRBJ2-4; the D is unclear. The germline V gene has CDR1 MGHRA and CDR2 YSYEKL. CDR3 length: 16 amino acids. V lost 5 bases and J 3 bases, leaving 17 bases between the germline ends. The CDR3 here is CASSAPALDGKNIQYF. The CDR3 nucleotides are TGCGCCAGCAGCGCCCCAGCTCTGGACGGCAAAAACATTCAGTACTTC.

The chain joins TRBV6-5 to TRBJ1-5, with a weak D call TRBD1 (6 bases). Germline loops: CDR1 MNHEY, CDR2 SVGAGI. The ends were cut back, 2 bases at V and 3 bases at J, with 11 bases in the middle. This CDR3 is 15 amino acids long. The CDR3 DNA reads as TGTGCCAGCAGTTACGGGGCAGGGGTCAATCAGCCCCAGCATTTT. This codes for CASSYGAGVNQPQHF.

The J gene is TRBJ1-3, the V gene TRBV11-2, with 8 nucleotides matching TRBD1. The CDR3 totals 15 residues. Germline values: CDR1 SGHAT, CDR2 FQNNGV. V lost 6 bases and J lost 0; bases outside the gene matches: 4. The CDR3 coding sequence is TGTGCCAGCAGTGAGGACAGGGTCTCTGGAAACACCATATATTTT. Its translation: CASSEDRVSGNTIYF.

The rearrangement joins TRBV28 to TRBJ1-1; TRBD1 aligns across 7 bases. The ends lost 6 bases at V and 11 bases at J; junction bases unmatched: 9. Looked up from germline, CDR1 is MDHEN and CDR2 is SYDVKM. CDR3 length: 12 amino acids. In DNA form, the CDR3 reads TGTGCCAGCAGCCGGGACAGAGTTTTTGCTTTCTTT. It yields the protein CASSRDRVFAFF.

The chain joins TRBV5-6 to TRBJ2-1; a possible D gene is TRBD2 (7 bases). The CDR3 loop spans 16 amino acids. V was trimmed by 2 bases and J by 3 bases, leaving 15 bases between them. CDR1 SGHDT and CDR2 YYEEEE come from the germline V gene. The CDR3 DNA reads TGTGCCAGCAGCTTCAACACGGGGGGCTTCTACAATGAGCAGTTCTTC. It yields the protein CASSFNTGGFYNEQFF.

The chain joins TRBV5-6 to TRBJ1-3, with D tentatively TRBD1 (5 bases). Germline V gene data show CDR1 as SGHDT and CDR2 as YYEEEE. Trimming took off 2 bases at V and 0 bases at J, with 12 bases between the two ends. This CDR3 region has 16 residues. CDR3 amino acids: CASSLRGPISGNTIYF. DNA for the CDR3: TGTGCCAGCAGCTTAAGGGGCCCGATCTCTGGAAACACCATATATTTT.

The gene calls are TRBV19 and TRBJ2-2; D possibly corresponds to TRBD1 (5 bases). This CDR3 is 15 amino acids long. The germline V gene encodes CDR1 LNHDA and CDR2 SQIVND (reference sequence). V lost 3 bases and J 4 bases, leaving 12 bases between the germline ends. In DNA, the CDR3 is TGTGCCAGTAGTATTCTTCCAGGGCCCACCGGGGAGCTGTTTTTT. Amino acids: CASSILPGPTGELFF.

The chain has TRBV10-3 and TRBJ1-2, with D perhaps TRBD1 (5 bases). V was pared by 0 bases and J by 0 bases, with 8 bases between. The germline gives CDR1 ENHRY, CDR2 SYGVKD. CDR3 size: 15 residues. CDR3 in amino acids: CAISESGGANYGYTF. The CDR3 DNA is TGTGCCATCAGTGAGTCGGGGGGAGCTAACTATGGCTACACCTTC.